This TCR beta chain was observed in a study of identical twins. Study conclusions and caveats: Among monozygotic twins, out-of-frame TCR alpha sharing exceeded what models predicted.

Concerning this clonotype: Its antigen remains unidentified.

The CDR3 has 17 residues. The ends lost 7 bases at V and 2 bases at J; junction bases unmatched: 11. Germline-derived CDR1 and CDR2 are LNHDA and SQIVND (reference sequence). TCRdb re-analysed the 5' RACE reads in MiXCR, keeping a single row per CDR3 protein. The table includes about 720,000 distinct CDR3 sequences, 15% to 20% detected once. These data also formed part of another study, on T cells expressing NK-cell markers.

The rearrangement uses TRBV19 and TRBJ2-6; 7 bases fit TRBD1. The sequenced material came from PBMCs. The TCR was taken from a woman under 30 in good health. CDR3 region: CASKTGPHRTGANVLTF. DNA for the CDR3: TGTGCCAGTAAGACAGGGCCCCACAGGACTGGGGCCAACGTCCTGACTTTC.